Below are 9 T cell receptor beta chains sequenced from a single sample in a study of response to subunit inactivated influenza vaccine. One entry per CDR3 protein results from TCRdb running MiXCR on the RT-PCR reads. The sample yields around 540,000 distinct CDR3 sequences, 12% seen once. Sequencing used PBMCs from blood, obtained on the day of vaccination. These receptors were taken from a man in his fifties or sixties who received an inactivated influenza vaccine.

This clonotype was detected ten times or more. Written as DNA, the CDR3 is TGTGCCAGCAGCTCGACCAGGGCGGGGCGACACAATGAGCAGTTCTTC. Translated: CASSSTRAGRHNEQFF. V usage is TRBV7-8 and J usage is TRBJ2-1; D perhaps matches TRBD2 (6 bases). Germline V CDR1 and CDR2: SGHVS, FQNEAQ. This CDR3 spans 16 amino acids. V was pared by 4 bases and J by 5 bases, with 18 bases between.

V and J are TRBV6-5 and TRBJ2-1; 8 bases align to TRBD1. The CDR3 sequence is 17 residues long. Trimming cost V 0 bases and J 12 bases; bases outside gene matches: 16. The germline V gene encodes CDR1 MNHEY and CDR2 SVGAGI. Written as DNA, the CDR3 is TGTGCCAGCAGTTACTCTGTCCGGCAGGGGGCTATTCGGGGGCAGTTCTTC. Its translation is CASSYSVRQGAIRGQFF.

As DNA, the CDR3 is TGTGCCAGCTCACCAACTAAGGGAAGTAGAAGCACAGATACGCAGTATTTT. This codes for CASSPTKGSRSTDTQYF. This chain joins TRBV18 and TRBJ2-3; D not certain. CDR1 and CDR2 (germline): KGHSH, LQKENI. The V end lost 2 bases, the J end lost 0 bases, and 15 bases lay between the germline ends. The CDR3 covers 17 residues.

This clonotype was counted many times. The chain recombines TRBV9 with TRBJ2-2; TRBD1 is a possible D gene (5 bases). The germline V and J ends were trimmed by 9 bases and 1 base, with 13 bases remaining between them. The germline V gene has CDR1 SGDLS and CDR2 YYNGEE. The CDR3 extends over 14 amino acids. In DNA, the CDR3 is TGTGCCACCTCGACCACAGGGAACACCGGGGAGCTGTTTTTT. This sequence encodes CATSTTGNTGELFF.

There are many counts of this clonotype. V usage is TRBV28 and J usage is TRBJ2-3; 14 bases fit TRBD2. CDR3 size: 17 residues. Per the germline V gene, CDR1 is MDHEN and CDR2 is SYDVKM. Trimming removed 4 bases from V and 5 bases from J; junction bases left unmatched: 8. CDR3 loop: CASSSGLAGARGDTQYF. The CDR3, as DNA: TGTGCCAGCAGTTCGGGACTAGCGGGGGCCCGGGGAGATACGCAGTATTTT.

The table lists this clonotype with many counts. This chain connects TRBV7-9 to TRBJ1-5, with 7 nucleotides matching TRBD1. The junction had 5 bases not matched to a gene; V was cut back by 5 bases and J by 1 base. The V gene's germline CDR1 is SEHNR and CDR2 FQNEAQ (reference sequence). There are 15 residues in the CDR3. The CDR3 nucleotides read TGTGCCAGCAGCGCAGGCAGGGGGAGCAATCAGCCCCAGCATTTT. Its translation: CASSAGRGSNQPQHF.

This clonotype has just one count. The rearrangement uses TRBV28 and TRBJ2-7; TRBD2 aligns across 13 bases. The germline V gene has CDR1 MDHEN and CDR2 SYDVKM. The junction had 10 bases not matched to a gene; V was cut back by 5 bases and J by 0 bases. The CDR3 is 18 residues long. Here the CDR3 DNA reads TGTGCCAGCAGTCCGGGACTAGCGGGGCCTTTCCTCTCCTACGAGCAGTACTTC. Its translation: CASSPGLAGPFLSYEQYF.

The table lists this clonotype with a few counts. The CDR3 DNA sequence: TGCGCAAGCGGGGGGCTCAAACACGAGCAGTACTTC. Translating gives CASGGLKHEQYF. J is TRBJ2-7 and V is TRBV20-1; 9 bases agree with TRBD2. Germline-derived CDR1 and CDR2 are DFQATT and SNEGSKA (reference sequence). The CDR3 runs to 12 residues.

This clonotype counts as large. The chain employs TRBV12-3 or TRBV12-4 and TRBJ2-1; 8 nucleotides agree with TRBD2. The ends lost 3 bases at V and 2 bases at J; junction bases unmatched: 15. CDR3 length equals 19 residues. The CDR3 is CASSFGPVGGRIPYNEQFF. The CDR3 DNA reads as TGTGCCAGCAGTTTCGGGCCTGTCGGCGGGAGGATACCCTACAATGAGCAGTTCTTC.